This is a list of T cell receptor beta chains from one sample in a study of Ad26.COV2.S vaccination and SARS-CoV-2 variants. Profiling relied on immunoSEQ multiplex PCR, and the TCRdb table lists in-frame clones only, not all of them. The sample yields more than 300,000 clones, roughly 84% seen once. Specimen: peripheral blood, collected in a trial of Ad26.COV2.S vaccine versus placebo. These receptors all come from a person between 18 and 65 years old who received the Ad26.COV2.S COVID-19 vaccine or a placebo. Both conserved end residues are part of each CDR3. The order of the fields is D gene, clone size, V gene, J gene, CDR3 protein, CDR3 DNA. D genes are given only for firm matches. For some rows the clone size is stated as once, few or many, or as a class when expanded; others skip it.

-	once	TRBV7-2	TRBJ1-1	CASSLGGQNTEAFF	TGTGCCAGCAGCTTAGGCGGGCAGAACACTGAAGCTTTCTTT
-	-	TRBV1	TRBJ2-4	CTSSPNPGQDLAKNIQYF	TGCACCAGCAGCCCCAATCCCGGACAGGACCTAGCCAAAAACATTCAGTACTTC
-	-	TRBV19	TRBJ1-2	CASSMGFSGAYGYTF	TGTGCCAGTAGTATGGGGTTTTCTGGTGCCTATGGCTACACCTTC
TRBD1	-	TRBV27	TRBJ2-1	CASSLSRQGDYNEQFF	TGTGCCAGCAGTTTATCGAGACAGGGGGATTACAATGAGCAGTTCTTC
TRBD1	-	TRBV5-1	TRBJ1-4	CASSSGQGGEKLFF	TGCGCCAGCAGCTCGGGACAGGGAGGGGAAAAACTGTTTTTT
-	-	TRBV5-1	TRBJ1-2	CASSSGGPVGGYGYTF	TGCGCCAGCAGCTCCGGCGGACCCGTAGGTGGATATGGCTACACCTTC
-	few	TRBV21-1	TRBJ2-1	CASGQGVSHQYNEQFF	TGTGCCAGCGGACAGGGTGTCTCCCATCAATACAATGAGCAGTTCTTC
-	-	TRBV4-3	TRBJ2-7	CASSQENGAGYEQYF	TGCGCCAGCAGCCAAGAGAACGGGGCAGGATACGAGCAGTACTTC
-	-	TRBV5-6	TRBJ2-7	CASSLDGGASYEQYF	TGTGCCAGCAGCTTGGATGGCGGGGCTTCCTACGAGCAGTACTTC
-	-	TRBV7-9	TRBJ2-7	CASTGALVNGEQYF	TGTGCCAGCACTGGGGCCCTCGTGAATGGCGAGCAGTACTTC
-	-	TRBV11-2	TRBJ1-2	CASSSMGLYGYTF	TGTGCCAGCAGCTCAATGGGACTCTATGGCTACACCTTC
TRBD1	-	TRBV7-8	TRBJ1-6	CASSRTTGTQSPLHF	TGTGCCAGCAGCCGGACGACAGGGACGCAGTCACCCCTCCACTTT
-	medium-sized	TRBV4-1	TRBJ1-5	CASSQDQGVSNQPQHF	TGCGCCAGCAGCCAAGATCAAGGGGTGAGCAATCAGCCCCAGCATTTT
TRBD1	-	TRBV29-1	TRBJ1-2	CSGGQASGYTF	TGCAGCGGCGGACAGGCCTCGGGCTACACCTTC
-	-	TRBV28	TRBJ2-3	CASSFRTDTQYF	TGTGCCAGCAGTTTTCGGACAGATACGCAGTATTTT
TRBD2	-	TRBV7-9	TRBJ2-2	CASSGLRGGTNTGELFF	TGTGCCTCCTCCGGGTTACGGGGGGGAACCAACACCGGGGAGCTGTTTTTT
-	-	TRBV18	TRBJ1-5	CASSPDAQPSNQPQHF	TGTGCCAGCTCACCAGACGCGCAGCCTAGCAATCAGCCCCAGCATTTT
-	-	TRBV11-2	TRBJ1-1	CASSAYRHPTEAFF	TGTGCCAGCAGCGCGTACCGACACCCCACTGAAGCTTTCTTT
-	-	TRBV3-1/TRBV3-2	TRBJ2-7	CASSQGWAYEQYF	TGTGCCAGCAGCCAAGGTTGGGCCTACGAGCAGTACTTC
TRBD1	-	TRBV19	TRBJ1-5	CASSLTGAYSNQPQHF	TGTGCCAGTAGCCTTACAGGGGCCTATAGCAATCAGCCCCAGCATTTT
-	-	TRBV10-1	TRBJ2-5	CAGRRSGQRLETQYF	TGCGCCGGCCGTAGGAGTGGCCAGAGACTAGAGACCCAGTACTTC
TRBD1	once	TRBV6-5	TRBJ2-3	CASSSRRQGPDTQYF	TGTGCCAGCAGTTCAAGGAGACAGGGGCCAGATACGCAGTATTTT
-	few	TRBV11-2	TRBJ2-6	CASSPNQGAPGANVLTF	TGTGCCAGCAGCCCCAACCAGGGTGCCCCTGGGGCCAACGTCCTGACTTTC
-	once	TRBV5-8	TRBJ2-1	CASSLDIAVLRNEQFF	TGTGCCAGCAGCTTGGATATAGCGGTTCTACGGAATGAGCAGTTCTTC
TRBD2	-	TRBV29-1	TRBJ2-3	CSVRTSGAGDTQYF	TGCAGCGTGCGGACTAGCGGGGCCGGAGATACGCAGTATTTT
-	-	TRBV9	TRBJ1-2	CASSVGQGNYGYTF	TGTGCCAGCAGCGTAGGCCAGGGGAACTATGGCTACACCTTC
-	-	TRBV9	TRBJ1-2	CASSGWREEKMNYGYTF	TGTGCCAGCAGCGGATGGAGGGAGGAAAAGATGAACTATGGCTACACCTTC
TRBD1	once	TRBV27	TRBJ2-2	CASSLGSRGPVQGAINTGELFF	TGTGCCAGCAGTTTAGGGTCCCGGGGGCCGGTACAGGGGGCAATAAACACCGGGGAGCTGTTTTTT
-	-	TRBV9	TRBJ2-2	CASSVALPSAGELFF	TGTGCCAGCAGCGTAGCGCTACCAAGCGCCGGGGAGCTGTTTTTT
TRBD2	-	TRBV5-6	TRBJ2-5	CASSSSSGGAGETQYF	TGTGCCAGCAGCTCTTCTAGCGGGGGGGCCGGAGAGACCCAGTACTTC
TRBD1	-	TRBV2	TRBJ1-2	CASSSLGQGYGYTF	TGTGCCAGCAGTTCCCTGGGACAGGGCTATGGCTACACCTTC
TRBD1	-	TRBV7-2	TRBJ1-2	CASSGHLGQGHGYTF	TGTGCCAGCAGCGGACACTTGGGACAGGGCCATGGCTACACCTTC
-	-	TRBV18	TRBJ2-2	CASSGQTGELFF	TGTGCCAGCTCAGGGCAGACCGGGGAGCTGTTTTTT
-	-	TRBV15	TRBJ2-1	CATSESNRGGEQFF	TGTGCCACCAGCGAGAGTAACAGGGGAGGTGAGCAGTTCTTC
TRBD2	-	TRBV9	TRBJ2-1	CASSVGGGLPLGTNEQFF	TGTGCCAGCAGCGTAGGGGGGGGACTCCCGTTAGGAACCAATGAGCAGTTCTTC
-	-	TRBV6-2/TRBV6-3	TRBJ2-3	CASSYRTWEILSTDTQYF	TGTGCCAGCAGTTATCGGACTTGGGAGATCCTAAGCACAGATACGCAGTATTTT
-	-	TRBV13	TRBJ2-1	CASSYRGQVGNEQFF	TGTGCCAGCAGCTACCGGGGGCAGGTGGGGAATGAGCAGTTCTTC
-	-	TRBV19	TRBJ1-6	CASTPTAYNSPLHF	TGTGCCAGTACCCCGACGGCCTATAATTCACCCCTCCACTTT
-	-	TRBV27	TRBJ1-4	CASSFTGVGEKLFF	TGTGCCAGCAGTTTCACCGGGGTTGGTGAAAAACTGTTTTTT
TRBD1	-	TRBV6-5	TRBJ1-5	CASVDRANQPQHF	TGTGCCAGCGTGGACAGGGCTAATCAGCCCCAGCATTTT
-	-	TRBV5-1	TRBJ2-7	CASSLGSAGLPYEQYF	TGCGCCAGCAGCTTGGGATCGGCAGGGTTGCCCTACGAGCAGTACTTC
-	-	TRBV2	TRBJ2-4	CASLGVENIQYF	TGTGCCAGCCTGGGAGTCGAAAACATTCAGTACTTC
-	few	TRBV19	TRBJ1-2	CASSLPGKRSYTF	TGTGCCAGTAGTCTCCCAGGGAAGAGGAGCTACACCTTC
-	-	TRBV7-9	TRBJ2-3	CASSLAATTDTQYF	TGTGCCAGCAGCTTAGCGGCCACCACAGATACGCAGTATTTT
TRBD1	-	TRBV6-5	TRBJ2-2	CASSYYGTGPTGELFF	TGTGCCAGCAGTTACTACGGGACAGGGCCCACCGGGGAGCTGTTTTTT
-	-	TRBV24-1	TRBJ2-6	CATREVAFTGANVLTF	TGTGCCACTAGGGAGGTGGCCTTCACTGGGGCCAACGTCCTGACTTTC
TRBD2	once	TRBV7-9	TRBJ2-1	CASSLAVAGGENEQFF	TGTGCCAGCAGCTTAGCCGTAGCGGGGGGTGAAAATGAGCAGTTCTTC
-	-	TRBV9	TRBJ2-2	CASSVDTNTGELFF	TGTGCCAGCAGCGTAGATACGAACACCGGGGAGCTGTTTTTT
TRBD1	-	TRBV5-6	TRBJ2-7	CASSEDRDSYEQYF	TGTGCCAGCAGCGAGGACAGGGACTCCTACGAGCAGTACTTC
-	-	TRBV6-2/TRBV6-3	TRBJ2-1	CASSYRGLDNEQFF	TGTGCCAGCAGTTACAGGGGTCTGGACAATGAGCAGTTCTTC
-	-	TRBV6-5	TRBJ2-5	CASSTGSQETQYF	TGTGCCAGCAGTACCGGGTCCCAAGAGACCCAGTACTTC
-	-	TRBV11-2	TRBJ2-1	CASSLDRTDYNEQFF	TGTGCCAGCAGCTTAGATAGGACGGACTACAATGAGCAGTTCTTC
-	few	TRBV5-1	TRBJ2-2	CASSLGPKQLELFF	TGCGCCAGCAGCTTGGGACCTAAACAGCTGGAGCTGTTTTTT
-	-	TRBV3-1/TRBV3-2	TRBJ2-2	CASSQAKSGELFF	TGTGCCAGCAGCCAAGCGAAATCCGGGGAGCTGTTTTTT
-	-	TRBV4-2	TRBJ2-1	CASSQAYRTDANEQFF	TGTGCCAGCAGCCAAGCCTATAGGACGGACGCCAATGAGCAGTTCTTC
TRBD1	-	TRBV18	TRBJ2-3	CASSHRDRDTDTQYF	TGTGCCAGCTCGCACCGGGACAGAGACACAGATACGCAGTATTTT
TRBD2	-	TRBV9	TRBJ2-2	CASSVGGGNTGELFF	TGTGCCAGCAGCGTAGGCGGGGGTAACACCGGGGAGCTGTTTTTT
-	-	TRBV2	TRBJ1-5	CASSGGSPNQPQHF	TGTGCCAGCAGTGGAGGCAGTCCCAATCAGCCCCAGCATTTT
-	-	TRBV28	TRBJ1-1	CASSLRMVDTEAFF	TGTGCCAGCAGTCTCCGTATGGTAGACACTGAAGCTTTCTTT